Listed below are T cell receptor beta chains from one sample, sequenced in a study of CD8 T cells in Susac syndrome. TCRdb analysed the immunoSEQ multiplex PCR reads with MiXCR anew, one entry per CDR3 protein. The sample lists about 240,000 distinct CDR3 sequences; 90% to 96% were seen once. The source material was CD4+ T cells from PBMCs. The source is a human donor with Susac syndrome. The CDR3 runs from the conserved cysteine through the conserved F or W. The order of the fields is clone size, J gene, D gene, V gene, CDR3 protein, CDR3 DNA. A D gene is named only where the DNA matches it firmly. Only some rows state a clone size, as once, few, many or a class for expanded clones.

once,TRBJ1-1,-,TRBV23-1,CASSHPRYVWNTEAFF,TGCGCCAGCAGTCATCCTCGTTATGTCTGGAACACTGAAGCTTTCTTT
-,TRBJ2-2,TRBD1,TRBV11-2,CASSSEPTGGFGELFF,TGTGCCAGCAGCTCGGAACCAACAGGGGGCTTCGGGGAGCTGTTTTTT
-,TRBJ2-4,-,TRBV12-3/TRBV12-4,CASSRRRTVAKNIQYF,TGTGCCAGCAGTCGGAGAAGGACAGTAGCCAAAAACATTCAGTACTTC
-,TRBJ2-5,TRBD1,TRBV12-3/TRBV12-4,CASTSGQGAGETQYF,TGTGCCAGCACCTCAGGACAGGGCGCAGGAGAGACCCAGTACTTC
once,TRBJ1-2,TRBD1,TRBV20-1,CSATGGIYGYTF,TGCAGTGCTACAGGGGGTATCTATGGCTACACCTTC
-,TRBJ2-7,TRBD2,TRBV7-3,CASSLYPSGHQSSYEQYF,TGTGCCAGCAGCTTATATCCTAGCGGGCACCAGAGCTCCTACGAGCAGTACTTC
-,TRBJ1-1,-,TRBV7-2,CASSFASLGTEAFF,TGTGCCAGCAGCTTTGCTTCCTTGGGCACTGAAGCTTTCTTT
-,TRBJ2-5,TRBD2,TRBV15,CATSRDQASGGTQYF,TGTGCCACCAGCAGAGATCAGGCTAGCGGGGGGACCCAGTACTTC
once,TRBJ1-1,TRBD1,TRBV20-1,CSAPRAGTANTEAFF,TGCAGTGCTCCTAGGGCCGGGACAGCGAACACTGAAGCTTTCTTT
-,TRBJ1-2,TRBD1,TRBV2,CASRPTGPRGYTF,TGTGCCAGCAGACCGACAGGGCCACGTGGCTACACCTTC
-,TRBJ2-1,-,TRBV5-6,CASSLGVYEQFF,TGTGCCAGCAGCTTGGGCGTCTATGAGCAGTTCTTC
-,TRBJ2-3,-,TRBV5-1,CASSDSYTQYF,TGCGCCAGCTCGGACAGCTATACGCAGTATTTT
-,TRBJ2-7,-,TRBV18,CASSPRTGSWIEQYF,TGTGCCAGCTCACCAAGAACAGGGAGTTGGATCGAGCAGTACTTC
-,TRBJ1-5,TRBD1,TRBV7-3,CASSLTPTGPQPQHF,TGTGCCAGCAGCTTAACCCCGACAGGGCCTCAGCCCCAGCATTTT